These 15 T cell receptor beta chains share one sample of origin, sequenced in a study of T cells after posttransplantation cyclophosphamide. TCRdb's copy holds only in-frame clones and misses some; the assay was immunoSEQ multiplex PCR. The sample shows roughly 9,200 clones, nearly 90% of them seen only once. The sample comprised memory CD4+ T cells sorted from PBMCs. These receptors were obtained from a woman between 55 and 75 years old in good health, CMV-negative, and a related stem cell transplant donor.

The genes are TRBV23-1 and TRBJ2-7, with D perhaps TRBD1 (5 bases). TRBV23-1 is classed as an ORF, of uncertain function. V shed 2 bases and J shed 0 bases, with 29 bases lying between them. This CDR3 has 21 residues. The CDR3 sequence is CASSQAPKGQADTTGSYEQYV. The CDR3 DNA follows: TGCGCCAGCAGTCAAGCCCCAAAGGGTCAGGCGGACACGACGGGCTCCTACGAGCAGTACGTC.

CDR3 bases: TGTGCCAGTAGTATAGATCGGGCAGGGCAATCCAATCAGCCCCAGCATTTT. As protein: CASSIDRAGQSNQPQHF. V is TRBV19 and J is TRBJ1-5; D possibly corresponds to TRBD1 (5 bases). The V gene lost 0 bases and the J gene lost 3 bases, with 15 bases spanning the gap. The CDR3 extends over 17 amino acids. Germline loops: CDR1 LNHDA, CDR2 SQIVND (reference sequence). Together with reference TRBV19 and TRBJ1-5, the CDR3 gives the full variable domain: DGGITQSPKYLFRKEGQNVTLSCEQNLNHDAMYWYRQDPGQGLRLIYYSQIVNDFQKGDIAEGYSVSREKKESFPLTVTSAQKNPTAFYLCASSIDRAGQSNQPQHFGDGTRLSIL.

This chain links TRBV18 with TRBJ2-3; D unresolved. CDR1 and CDR2 (germline): KGHSH, LQKENI. The CDR3 extends over 14 amino acids. Trimming took 0 bases from V and 11 from J, leaving 15 bases between them. For the CDR3, the DNA is TGTGCCAGCTCACCACCAGTGACCAGCCCGGGGCAGTATTTT. Protein sequence: CASSPPVTSPGQYF.

This chain connects TRBV6-4 to TRBJ2-5; 13 bases are shared with TRBD2. Losses at the gene ends were 7 bases for V and 5 bases for J; bases not matched to a gene: 16. The CDR3 is 18 amino acids. The germline V gene has CDR1 MRHNA and CDR2 SNTAGT. Written as DNA, the CDR3 is TGTGCCAGCATAATTGGACTAGCGGGAGCTGGGTGGTGTGAGACCCAGTACTTC. It codes for CASIIGLAGAGWCETQYF.

This chain joins TRBV7-9 and TRBJ2-4; 14 bases line up with TRBD2. This CDR3 region has 19 residues. Germline CDR1 reads SEHNR; CDR2 reads FQNEAQ (reference sequence). After removal of 0 bases from V and 0 bases from J, the junction contained 4 bases not matched to a gene. The CDR3 coding sequence is TGTGCCAGCAGCTTAGCTCCGGGACTAGCGGGAGTAGCCAAAAACATTCAGTACTTC. Translated: CASSLAPGLAGVAKNIQYF.

The gene calls are TRBV6-5 and TRBJ1-2; D possibly corresponds to TRBD1 (6 bases). The V end lost 0 bases, the J end lost 10 bases, and 15 bases lay between the germline ends. CDR1 is MNHEY, CDR2 SVGAGI, per germline. The CDR3 totals 14 residues. CDR3 in amino acids: CASSYSRTVEIYTF. In DNA form, the CDR3 reads TGTGCCAGCAGTTACTCTAGGACAGTCGAAATCTACACCTTC.

The J gene is TRBJ2-7, the V gene TRBV6-1; possible D gene TRBD1, 5 bases. Trimming cost V 2 bases and J 1 base, with 9 bases left between them. There are 14 residues in the CDR3. Germline CDR1 and CDR2: MNHNS and SASEGT. In DNA form, the CDR3 reads TGTGCCAGCAGTGAACAGGGTCCTTCCTACGAGCAGTACTTC. Translation: CASSEQGPSYEQYF.

The chain uses TRBV6-6 and TRBJ2-7, with no clear D. CDR1 and CDR2 (germline): MNHNY, SVGAGI (reference sequence). This CDR3 contains 12 residues. The V end was cut by 4 bases, the J end by 3 bases, with 7 bases between. CDR3 loop: CASSSNNYEQYV. The CDR3 DNA follows: TGTGCCAGCAGTTCCAATAACTACGAGCAGTACGTC.

The V and J genes are TRBV6-1 and TRBJ1-1, with 9 positions matching TRBD1. This CDR3 spans 14 amino acids. CDR1 and CDR2 (germline): MNHNS, SASEGT. V lost 4 bases to trimming and J lost 4 bases; unmatched junction nucleotides: 4. CDR3 residues: CASSVQGASTEAFF. CDR3 sequence (DNA): TGTGCCAGCAGTGTACAGGGGGCAAGCACTGAAGCTTTCTTT.

This chain connects TRBV6-1 to TRBJ2-2; 12 bases agree with TRBD2. With V trimmed by 7 bases and J by 6 bases, 6 bases remained unmatched. Germline CDR1 MNHNS, CDR2 SASEGT. The CDR3 is 15 amino acids. CDR3 amino acids: CASIATSGGSGELFF. The CDR3 bases are TGTGCCAGCATTGCGACTAGCGGGGGCTCCGGGGAGCTGTTTTTT.

J is TRBJ1-3 and V is TRBV27; 10 nucleotides align to TRBD1. There are 16 residues in the CDR3. V trimming: 2 bases; J trimming: 3 bases; junction bases outside the gene matches: 4. Germline CDR1 MNHEY, CDR2 SMNVEV (reference sequence). The CDR3 coding sequence is TGTGCCAGCAGTTTAACGGGACAGGGGTTTGGAAACACCATATATTTT. This encodes CASSLTGQGFGNTIYF.

CDR3 sequence: CAIREGANTDTQYF. CDR3 DNA: TGTGCCATCAGGGAGGGGGCTAACACAGATACGCAGTATTTT. J is TRBJ2-3 and V is TRBV10-3; maybe TRBD1 (7 bases). The CDR3 covers 14 residues. V dropped 6 bases and J dropped 2 bases, with 12 bases sitting between them. Germline V CDR1 and CDR2: ENHRY, SYGVKD.

This clone appeared a single time. This chain joins TRBV5-1 and TRBJ2-4, with a weak D call TRBD2 (5 bases). The CDR3 runs 15 residues. V was pared by 2 bases and J by 3 bases, with 12 bases between. The germline gives CDR1 SGHRS, CDR2 YFSETQ. The CDR3 here is CASSLPGVSKNIQYF. Written as DNA, the CDR3 is TGCGCCAGCAGCTTACCCGGGGTAAGCAAAAACATTCAGTACTTC.

The chain employs TRBV6-5 and TRBJ1-6; 10 bases are a match to TRBD1. Germline V CDR1 and CDR2: MNHEY, SVGAGI. The CDR3 loop spans 15 amino acids. Trimming removed 5 bases from V and 9 bases from J; junction bases left unmatched: 7. CDR3 sequence reads: CASSQRTGGSSPLHF. The CDR3 nucleotides read TGTGCCAGCAGTCAGCGGACAGGGGGGAGTTCACCCCTCCACTTT.

This chain connects TRBV7-8 to TRBJ1-1; no clear D. CDR1 and CDR2 (germline): SGHVS, FQNEAQ. This CDR3 has 16 amino acids. Trimming removed 11 bases from V and 1 base from J, with 23 bases in between. CDR3 nucleotide sequence: TGTGCCCTCAGGAGGGTAGGGATGGAAGGGAACACTGAAGCTTTCTTT. Amino acids: CALRRVGMEGNTEAFF.